This section outlines one T cell receptor (beta chain) sequence together with its context. Its antigen remains unknown. The data were taken from a study of T cell repertoires in cytomegalovirus infection. TCRdb re-called the reads through MiXCR, storing one row per CDR3 protein. The top ten hold roughly 58% of the sample, which has 100,000 to 150,000 distinct CDR3 sequences, about 31% seen once. General study results and limits: The ex vivo response showed dominance by HLA-C-restricted CMV-specific TCR beta clonotypes.

J lost 0 bases, V lost 4 bases, and 4 bases had no gene match. CDR3 length: 15 amino acids. Germline V gene data show CDR1 as MNHNS and CDR2 as SASEGT. The sample was CD8+ T cells from cultured PBMCs, taken from culture after CMV antigen stimulation. This clonotype was sampled from a human donor in good health (CMV status not recorded). Some clones in this sample may be carry-over from other donors' samples. The chain is built from TRBV6-1 and TRBJ2-3; 7 nucleotides match TRBD1. Written as DNA, the CDR3 is TGTGCCAGCAGTGTTCTGACAGGGAGCACAGATACGCAGTATTTT. It encodes CASSVLTGSTDTQYF.